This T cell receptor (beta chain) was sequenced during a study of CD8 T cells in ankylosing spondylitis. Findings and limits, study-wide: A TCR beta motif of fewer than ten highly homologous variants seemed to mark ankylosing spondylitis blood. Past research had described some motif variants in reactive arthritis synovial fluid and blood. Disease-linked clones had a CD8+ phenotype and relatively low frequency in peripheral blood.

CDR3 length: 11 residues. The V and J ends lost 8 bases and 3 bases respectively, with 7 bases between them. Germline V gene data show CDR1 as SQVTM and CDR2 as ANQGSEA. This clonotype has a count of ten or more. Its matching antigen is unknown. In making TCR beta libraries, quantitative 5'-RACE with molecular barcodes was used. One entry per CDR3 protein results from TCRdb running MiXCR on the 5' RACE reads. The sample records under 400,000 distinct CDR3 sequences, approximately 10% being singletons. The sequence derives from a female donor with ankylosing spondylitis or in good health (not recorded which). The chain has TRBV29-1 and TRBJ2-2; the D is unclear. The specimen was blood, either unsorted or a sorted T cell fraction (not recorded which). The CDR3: CSFRDTGELFF. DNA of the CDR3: TGCAGCTTTCGAGACACCGGGGAGCTGTTTTTT.